This is a list of T cell receptor beta chains from one sample in a study of blood T cell repertoires in COVID-19. Method: immunoSEQ multiplex PCR; TCRdb's copy keeps in-frame clones and lacks some. The repertoire consists of 200,000 to 250,000 clones, with about 91% occurring once and the leading ten covering about 5.9%. The specimen was peripheral blood. These receptors came from a woman aged 25 to 39 with COVID-19, enrolled during active disease. The CDR3 runs from the conserved cysteine through the conserved F or W. D genes are given only for firm matches. Size values are once, few and many counts, or a class for expanded clones, and some rows have none.

TRBV3-1/TRBV3-2,TRBJ2-7,TRBD1,NA,CASSPALGQGKNEQYF,TGTGCCAGCAGCCCTGCCCTGGGACAGGGGAAGAACGAGCAGTACTTC
TRBV18,TRBJ2-1,NA,NA,CASSLWAPYNEQFF,TGTGCCAGCTCACTCTGGGCCCCCTACAATGAGCAGTTCTTC
TRBV3-1/TRBV3-2,TRBJ2-3,TRBD2,NA,CASTRLAGGPGTADTQYF,TGTGCCAGCACCCGACTAGCGGGGGGGCCGGGGACAGCAGATACGCAGTATTTT
TRBV27,TRBJ2-7,NA,few,CASSLNPVSYEQYF,TGTGCCAGCAGTTTAAATCCAGTCTCCTACGAGCAGTACTTC
TRBV19,TRBJ2-3,NA,NA,CASSMRAAISTDTQYF,TGTGCCAGTAGTATGAGGGCCGCTATTAGCACAGATACGCAGTATTTT
TRBV19,TRBJ1-2,NA,once,CASSVDKLGVGGYTF,TGTGCCAGTAGTGTCGATAAATTGGGAGTAGGCGGCTACACCTTC
TRBV27,TRBJ1-6,TRBD1,NA,CASTDRGLNSPLHF,TGTGCCAGCACCGACAGGGGGCTTAATTCACCCCTCCACTTT
TRBV2,TRBJ2-1,NA,NA,CASSDYGGGYNEQFF,TGTGCCAGCAGTGATTACGGTGGAGGTTACAATGAGCAGTTCTTC
TRBV2,TRBJ1-6,NA,NA,CASSDYGSSYNSPLHF,TGTGCCAGCAGTGACTACGGGAGCTCCTATAATTCACCCCTCCACTTT
TRBV6-5,TRBJ1-5,NA,NA,CASSRTAQNQPQHF,TGTGCCAGCAGTCGGACAGCGCAGAATCAGCCCCAGCATTTT
TRBV28,TRBJ1-2,TRBD1,NA,CATATGEDIYGYTF,TGTGCCACCGCGACAGGGGAGGACATCTATGGCTACACCTTC
TRBV11-2,TRBJ2-4,TRBD1,NA,CASSLDGDRVKNIQYF,TGTGCCAGCAGCTTAGATGGGGACAGGGTCAAAAACATTCAGTACTTC
TRBV5-1,TRBJ1-4,TRBD1,NA,CASRPGGPDEKLFF,TGCGCCAGCAGGCCAGGGGGCCCTGATGAAAAACTGTTTTTT
TRBV4-3,TRBJ2-6,NA,NA,CASSPSPADSGANVLTF,TGCGCCAGCAGCCCTAGCCCGGCCGACTCTGGGGCCAACGTCCTGACTTTC
TRBV5-1,TRBJ2-1,NA,NA,CASSLVSENNEQFF,TGCGCCAGCAGCTTGGTTTCGGAGAACAATGAGCAGTTCTTC
TRBV6-6,TRBJ1-6,NA,NA,CASSYGSRQAISPLHF,TGTGCCAGCAGTTACGGTTCAAGGCAGGCGATCTCACCCCTCCACTTT
TRBV24-1,TRBJ2-4,NA,NA,CATSDRGETKNIQYF,TGTGCCACCAGTGATAGGGGTGAGACCAAAAACATTCAGTACTTC
TRBV18,TRBJ2-3,TRBD2,NA,CASSPPWTSGGATDTQYF,TGTGCCAGCTCACCACCGTGGACTAGCGGGGGGGCGACAGATACGCAGTATTTT
TRBV12-3/TRBV12-4,TRBJ1-1,NA,NA,CASSLEVNTEAFF,TGTGCCAGCAGCCTAGAAGTGAACACTGAAGCTTTCTTT
TRBV27,TRBJ2-2,TRBD1,NA,CASSSPGQGRPGELFF,TGTGCCAGCAGTTCTCCGGGACAGGGGAGACCCGGGGAGCTGTTTTTT
TRBV7-2,TRBJ1-1,TRBD1,NA,CASSFGTGVTEAFF,TGTGCCAGCAGCTTTGGGACAGGGGTCACTGAAGCTTTCTTT
TRBV2,TRBJ2-1,NA,NA,CASRTRQPLYNEQFF,TGTGCCAGCAGAACCAGACAACCTCTCTACAATGAGCAGTTCTTC
TRBV5-4,TRBJ2-3,TRBD2,NA,CASSFRLAGGYTDTQYF,TGTGCCAGCAGCTTCAGGCTAGCGGGGGGCTACACAGATACGCAGTATTTT
TRBV11-3,TRBJ2-1,NA,NA,CASGLGGEQFF,TGTGCCAGCGGACTTGGAGGTGAGCAGTTCTTC
TRBV19,TRBJ2-7,NA,NA,CASSMSGTRYYEQYF,TGTGCCAGTAGTATGTCCGGGACAAGATACTACGAGCAGTACTTC
TRBV6-5,TRBJ2-1,TRBD1,NA,CASSYAQGVYNEQFF,TGTGCCAGCAGTTACGCACAGGGGGTCTACAATGAGCAGTTCTTC
TRBV19,TRBJ2-1,NA,once,CASSGGARYNEQFF,TGTGCCAGTAGTGGGGGGGCTAGGTACAATGAGCAGTTCTTC
TRBV16,TRBJ1-1,TRBD1,NA,CASSQGQGGVYTEAFF,TGTGCCAGCAGCCAGGGACAGGGGGGGGTTTACACTGAAGCTTTCTTT
TRBV19,TRBJ1-1,NA,NA,CASSPRAQGEAFF,TGTGCCAGTAGCCCGCGGGCCCAAGGTGAAGCTTTCTTT
TRBV18,TRBJ1-6,TRBD1,NA,CASSLRGTGDSPLHF,TGTGCCAGCTCACTACGCGGGACAGGGGATTCACCCCTCCACTTT
TRBV19,TRBJ2-6,TRBD1,NA,CASSIRTGSGANVLTF,TGTGCCAGTAGTATAAGGACAGGCTCTGGGGCCAACGTCCTGACTTTC
TRBV7-2,TRBJ1-1,NA,NA,CASSLAGGTGMSTEAFF,TGTGCCAGCAGCTTAGCTGGGGGGACGGGTATGAGCACTGAAGCTTTCTTT
TRBV29-1,TRBJ1-1,NA,NA,CSGQGGVNTEAFF,TGCAGCGGCCAGGGAGGGGTGAACACTGAAGCTTTCTTT
TRBV10-3,TRBJ2-7,TRBD1,NA,CASGQGNYEQYF,TGTGCCAGTGGACAGGGGAACTACGAGCAGTACTTC
TRBV5-1,TRBJ2-7,TRBD2,NA,CASSLGQAGPTYEQYF,TGCGCCAGCAGCTTGGGGCAAGCGGGGCCCACCTACGAGCAGTACTTC
TRBV9,TRBJ2-1,TRBD2,NA,CASSVKGTSGIMHNEQFF,TGTGCCAGCAGCGTTAAGGGGACTAGCGGGATCATGCACAATGAGCAGTTCTTC
TRBV27,TRBJ2-2,NA,NA,CASSLYGNTGELFF,TGTGCCAGCAGCCTATACGGGAACACCGGGGAGCTGTTTTTT
TRBV9,TRBJ2-1,NA,NA,CASSVGGVRDLGLEQFF,TGTGCCAGCAGCGTAGGGGGAGTGAGGGACTTGGGTCTAGAGCAGTTCTTC
TRBV30,TRBJ2-1,TRBD2,NA,CAWSVASGRWNEQFF,TGTGCCTGGAGTGTGGCTAGCGGGAGGTGGAATGAGCAGTTCTTC
TRBV29-1,TRBJ2-1,NA,NA,CSVAGQSYNEQFF,TGCAGCGTGGCGGGACAGTCTTACAATGAGCAGTTCTTC
TRBV7-9,TRBJ2-3,NA,NA,CASSSPDRRTSTDTQYF,TGTGCCAGCAGCTCTCCAGATCGGCGGACATCCACAGATACGCAGTATTTT
TRBV19,TRBJ1-5,NA,few,CASSIGNQPQHF,TGTGCCAGTAGTATCGGCAATCAGCCCCAGCATTTT
TRBV6-2/TRBV6-3,TRBJ2-3,TRBD2,few,CASSRTSDRTDTQYF,TGTGCCAGCAGTCGTACTAGCGATCGCACAGATACGCAGTATTTT
TRBV7-2,TRBJ2-1,TRBD1,NA,CASSTRQGQANEQFF,TGTGCCAGCAGCACACGACAGGGGCAAGCGAATGAGCAGTTCTTC
TRBV2,TRBJ1-2,TRBD1,NA,CASSFDRAHYGYTF,TGTGCCAGCAGCTTTGACAGGGCCCATTATGGCTACACCTTC
TRBV2,TRBJ2-3,TRBD1,NA,CASSPETGVSDTQYF,TGTGCCAGCAGCCCAGAAACAGGGGTATCAGATACGCAGTATTTT
TRBV10-3,TRBJ2-5,TRBD2,NA,CAISEGGSYIAGERETQYF,TGTGCCATCAGTGAAGGAGGATCCTATATAGCGGGGGAGAGGGAGACCCAGTACTTC
TRBV6-6,TRBJ2-1,TRBD1,NA,CASSSPDRGNSNEQFF,TGTGCCAGCAGTTCCCCGGACAGGGGGAACTCCAATGAGCAGTTCTTC
TRBV6-5,TRBJ2-7,NA,NA,CASSPLRRYEQYF,TGTGCCAGCAGCCCCTTAAGGCGGTACGAGCAGTACTTC